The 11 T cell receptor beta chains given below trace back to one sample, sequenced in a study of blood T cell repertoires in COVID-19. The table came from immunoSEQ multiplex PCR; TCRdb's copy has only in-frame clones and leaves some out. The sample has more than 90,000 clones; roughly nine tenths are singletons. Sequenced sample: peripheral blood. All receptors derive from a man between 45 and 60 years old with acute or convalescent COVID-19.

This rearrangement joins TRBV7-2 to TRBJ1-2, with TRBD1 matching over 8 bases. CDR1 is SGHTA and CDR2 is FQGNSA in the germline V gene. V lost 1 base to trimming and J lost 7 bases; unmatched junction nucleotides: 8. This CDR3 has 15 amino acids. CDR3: CASSLGFAGGGGYTF. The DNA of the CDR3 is TGTGCCAGCAGCTTAGGGTTTGCAGGGGGCGGTGGCTACACCTTC.

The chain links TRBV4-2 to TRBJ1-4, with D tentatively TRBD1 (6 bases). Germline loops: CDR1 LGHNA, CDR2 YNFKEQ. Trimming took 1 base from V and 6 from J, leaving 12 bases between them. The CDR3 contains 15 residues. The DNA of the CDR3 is TGTGCCAGCAGCCAAGCAGGGGCGCGGGATGAAAAACTGTTTTTT. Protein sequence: CASSQAGARDEKLFF.

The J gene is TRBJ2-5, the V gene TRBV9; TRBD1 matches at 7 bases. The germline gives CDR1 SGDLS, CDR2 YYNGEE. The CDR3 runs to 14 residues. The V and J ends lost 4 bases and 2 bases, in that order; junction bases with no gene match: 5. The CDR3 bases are TGTGCCAGCAGCCCAGGGACAGTACAAGAGACCCAGTACTTC. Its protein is CASSPGTVQETQYF.

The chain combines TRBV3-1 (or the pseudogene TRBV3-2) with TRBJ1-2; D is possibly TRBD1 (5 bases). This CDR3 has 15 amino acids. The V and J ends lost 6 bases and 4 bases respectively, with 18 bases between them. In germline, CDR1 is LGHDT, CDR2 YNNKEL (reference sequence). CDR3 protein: CASSRIGGELYGYTF. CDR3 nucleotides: TGTGCCAGCAGTCGGATAGGAGGGGAGCTCTATGGCTACACCTTC.

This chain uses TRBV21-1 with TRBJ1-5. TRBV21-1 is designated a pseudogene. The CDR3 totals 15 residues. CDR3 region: CASNSGRKGKGAQHF. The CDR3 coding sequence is TGTGCCAGCAATAGCGGCCGGAAGGGGAAAGGGGCCCAGCATTTT.

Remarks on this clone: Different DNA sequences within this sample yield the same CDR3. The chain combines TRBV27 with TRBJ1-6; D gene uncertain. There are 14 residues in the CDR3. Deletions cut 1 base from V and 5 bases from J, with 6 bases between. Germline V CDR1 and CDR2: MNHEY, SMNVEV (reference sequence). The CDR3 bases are TGTGCCAGCAGTTTATGGGCAGATAATTCACCCCTCCACTTT. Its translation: CASSLWADNSPLHF.

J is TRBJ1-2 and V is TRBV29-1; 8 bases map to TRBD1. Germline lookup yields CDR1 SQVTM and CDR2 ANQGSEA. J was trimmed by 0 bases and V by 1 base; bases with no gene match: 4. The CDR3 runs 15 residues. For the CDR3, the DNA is TGCAGCGTTGAAGGTTGGACAGGGACTAACTATGGCTACACCTTC. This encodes CSVEGWTGTNYGYTF.

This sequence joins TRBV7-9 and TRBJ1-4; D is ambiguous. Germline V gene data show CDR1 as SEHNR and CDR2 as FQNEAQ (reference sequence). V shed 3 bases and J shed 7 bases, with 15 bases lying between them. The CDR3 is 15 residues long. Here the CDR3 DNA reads TGTGCCAGCAGCTTCGGGGAGGTGGATACTGAAAAACTGTTTTTT. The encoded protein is CASSFGEVDTEKLFF.

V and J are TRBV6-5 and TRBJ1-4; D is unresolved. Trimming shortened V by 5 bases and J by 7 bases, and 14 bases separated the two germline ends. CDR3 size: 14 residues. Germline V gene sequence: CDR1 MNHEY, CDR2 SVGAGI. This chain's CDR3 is CASSTEPGSEKLFF. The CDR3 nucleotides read TGTGCCAGCAGTACGGAGCCCGGGAGTGAAAAACTGTTTTTT.

CDR3 sequence reads: CASTRYDRDTEAFF. In DNA form, the CDR3 reads TGTGCCAGCACCCGCTATGACAGGGACACTGAAGCTTTCTTT. The chain is built from TRBV6-5 and TRBJ1-1; 7 bases are shared with TRBD1. Germline trimming cut 7 bases from V and 3 bases from J; bases unmatched to any gene: 8. This CDR3 spans 14 amino acids. Germline V CDR1 and CDR2: MNHEY, SVGAGI.

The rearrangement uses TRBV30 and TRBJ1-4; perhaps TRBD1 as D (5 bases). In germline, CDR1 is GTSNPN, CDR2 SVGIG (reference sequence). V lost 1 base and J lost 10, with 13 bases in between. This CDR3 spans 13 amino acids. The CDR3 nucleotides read TGTGCCTGGAGTGAAAATACTCAGGGAAAACTGTTTTTT. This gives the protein CAWSENTQGKLFF.